These 12 T cell receptor beta chains came from one sample sequenced in a study of CD8 T cells in ankylosing spondylitis. TCRdb fed the 5' RACE reads into MiXCR, producing one record per CDR3 protein. This sample has about 700,000 distinct CDR3 sequences, with around 20% found just once. Study-wide points: Seemingly distinctive of ankylosing spondylitis blood was a TCR beta motif formed by eight highly homologous variants.

These receptors lack a known antigen. The sequenced sample consisted of blood, either unsorted or a sorted T cell fraction (not recorded which). These receptors originate from a male donor with ankylosing spondylitis.

This clonotype has just a few counts. This chain uses TRBV30 with TRBJ2-7; TRBD2 aligns across 15 bases. V was clipped by 3 bases and J by 2 bases; unmatched bases: 2. Germline V gives CDR1 GTSNPN, CDR2 SVGIG (reference sequence). This CDR3 is 15 amino acids long. CDR3 amino acids: CAWSGTSGGTYEQYF. The CDR3 DNA reads as TGTGCCTGGAGCGGGACTAGCGGGGGGACCTACGAGCAGTACTTC.

This chain joins TRBV5-1 and TRBJ2-2; D remains unclear. The CDR3 contains 17 residues. Trimming shortened V by 3 bases and J by 0 bases, and 15 bases separated the two germline ends. The V gene's germline CDR1 is SGHRS and CDR2 YFSETQ. The CDR3 reads CASSSGQLSSNTGELFF. CDR3 coding DNA: TGCGCCAGCAGCTCCGGGCAGCTTTCATCGAACACCGGGGAGCTGTTTTTT.

V and J are TRBV28 and TRBJ1-4; 7 nucleotides line up with TRBD1. CDR3 length: 15 amino acids. V shed 6 bases and J 2 bases; nucleotides not matched to a gene: 6. The germline V gene encodes CDR1 MDHEN and CDR2 SYDVKM. The CDR3 sequence is CASRPTGATNEKLFF. CDR3 nucleotide sequence: TGTGCCAGCAGACCAACAGGGGCGACTAATGAAAAACTGTTTTTT.

This clonotype was picked up a small number of times. The genes are TRBV30 and TRBJ2-1; 7 nucleotides line up with TRBD1. The CDR3 extends over 14 amino acids. CDR1 and CDR2 from the germline V gene are GTSNPN and SVGIG (reference sequence). V was clipped by 0 bases and J by 6 bases; unmatched bases: 5. The DNA for the CDR3 is TGTGCCTGGAGTGTGGGGGCAGGGGGCAATGAGCAGTTCTTC. Encoded protein: CAWSVGAGGNEQFF.

The chain recombines TRBV13 with TRBJ1-3; D unclear. Per germline, CDR1 PRHDT and CDR2 FYEKMQ (reference sequence). This CDR3 contains 15 residues. The V end was cut by 2 bases, the J end by 4 bases, with 12 bases between. The CDR3 loop is CASSLTSFRGNTIYF. The CDR3 DNA follows: TGTGCCAGCAGCTTAACCTCCTTTCGGGGAAACACCATATATTTT. Complete variable domain (other parts from reference TRBV13 and TRBJ1-3): AAGVIQSPRHLIKEKRETATLKCYPIPRHDTVYWYQQGPGQDPQFLISFYEKMQSDKGSIPDRFSAQQFSDYHSELNMSSLELGDSALYFCASSLTSFRGNTIYFGEGSWLTVV.

The rearrangement joins TRBV4-1 to TRBJ1-3, with D possibly being TRBD1 (6 bases). With 5 bases removed from V and 0 bases from J, the gap between germline ends came to 14 bases. The germline CDR1 and CDR2 sequences are MGHRA and YSYEKL. The CDR3 length is 16 residues. CDR3 in amino acids: CASSSETGSSGNTIYF. For the CDR3, the DNA is TGCGCCAGCAGCTCAGAGACAGGAAGCTCTGGAAACACCATATATTTT.

V and J are TRBV7-3 and TRBJ2-3, with 8 bases identical to TRBD2. Germline V gives CDR1 SGHTA, CDR2 FQGTGA. The trim removed 4 bases at V and 2 bases at J, leaving 14 bases unmatched. This CDR3 region has 18 residues. Here the CDR3 DNA reads TGTGCCAGCAGCTCCCCTCGGGGGGGTAGCGGGACCACAGATACGCAGTATTTT. Protein product: CASSSPRGGSGTTDTQYF.

This clonotype has a handful of counts. The chain is built from TRBV11-2 and TRBJ2-7, with D perhaps matching TRBD1 or TRBD2 (6 bases each). V was trimmed by 1 base and J by 4 bases, leaving 23 bases between them. Per the germline V gene, CDR1 is SGHAT and CDR2 is FQNNGV. This CDR3 spans 18 amino acids. CDR3 sequence reads: CASSLGVGGPGLWYEQYF. The DNA of the CDR3 is TGTGCCAGCAGCTTAGGCGTCGGGGGCCCAGGGCTTTGGTACGAGCAGTACTTC.

This clonotype has just a few counts. The chain recombines TRBV5-1 with TRBJ2-5, with 8 bases matching TRBD1. Germline assignment: CDR1 SGHRS and CDR2 YFSETQ. V trimming: 0 bases; J trimming: 13 bases; junction bases outside the gene matches: 11. The CDR3 has 14 residues. The CDR3: CASSLARQGARRYF. The CDR3 DNA follows: TGCGCCAGCAGCTTGGCCAGGCAGGGGGCTCGCAGGTACTTC.

The V gene is TRBV3-1, the J gene TRBJ2-5; 7 nucleotides match TRBD1. The V gene's germline CDR1 is LGHDT and CDR2 YNNKEL (reference sequence). Germline trimming cut 4 bases from V and 3 bases from J; bases unmatched to any gene: 5. This CDR3 is 14 amino acids long. CDR3 loop: CASSPQGLEETQYF. The CDR3 region has the DNA TGTGCCAGCAGCCCACAGGGGTTGGAAGAGACCCAGTACTTC.

This clonotype was counted a few times. V gene TRBV29-1 combines with J gene TRBJ2-2, with TRBD1 identical over 7 bases. The length of the CDR3 is 15 residues. Losses at the gene ends were 6 bases for V and 0 bases for J; bases not matched to a gene: 7. Looked up from germline, CDR1 is SQVTM and CDR2 is ANQGSEA. CDR3 amino acids: CSVSSDRSNTGELFF. For the CDR3, the DNA is TGCAGCGTGTCATCGGACAGGTCGAACACCGGGGAGCTGTTTTTT.

This clonotype came up a few times. The genes are TRBV28 and TRBJ2-1; 7 positions agree with TRBD2. Germline assignment: CDR1 MDHEN and CDR2 SYDVKM. This CDR3 region has 17 residues. The V gene end was trimmed by 1 base and the J gene end by 0 bases; junction bases not matched to a gene: 6. CDR3 region: CASSLFSGPSSYNEQFF. CDR3 nucleotides: TGTGCCAGCAGTTTATTTAGCGGGCCCTCCTCCTACAATGAGCAGTTCTTC.